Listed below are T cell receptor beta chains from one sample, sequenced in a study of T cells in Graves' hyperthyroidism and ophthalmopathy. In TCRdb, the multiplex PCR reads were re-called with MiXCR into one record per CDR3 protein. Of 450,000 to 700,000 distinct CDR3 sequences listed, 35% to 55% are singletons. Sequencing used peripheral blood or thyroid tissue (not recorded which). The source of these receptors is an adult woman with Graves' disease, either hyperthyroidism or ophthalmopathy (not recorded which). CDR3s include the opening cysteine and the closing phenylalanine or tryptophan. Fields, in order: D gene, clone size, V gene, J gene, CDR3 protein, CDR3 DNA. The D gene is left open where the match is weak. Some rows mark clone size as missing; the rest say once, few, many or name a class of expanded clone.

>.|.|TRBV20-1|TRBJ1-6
CSAPGHTNSPLHF
TGCAGTGCTCCGGGACATACGAATTCACCCCTCCACTTT
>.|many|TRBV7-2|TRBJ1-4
CASSSYRNEKLFF
TGTGCCAGCAGCTCCTACCGTAATGAAAAACTGTTTTTT
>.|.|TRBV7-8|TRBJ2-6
CASSWEVGLSGANVLTF
TGTGCCAGCAGTTGGGAGGTCGGGCTCTCTGGGGCCAACGTCCTGACTTTC
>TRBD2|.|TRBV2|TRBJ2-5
CASSGREGMMETQYF
TGTGCCAGCAGTGGGCGGGAGGGGATGATGGAGACCCAGTACTTC
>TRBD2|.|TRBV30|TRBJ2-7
CAWASGHSYEQYF
TGTGCCTGGGCTAGCGGACACTCCTACGAGCAGTACTTC
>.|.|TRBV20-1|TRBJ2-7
CSARDWTLGYEQYF
TGCAGTGCTAGAGATTGGACCCTGGGGTACGAGCAGTACTTC
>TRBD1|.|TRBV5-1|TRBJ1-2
CAISVRDRASLSYGYTF
TGTGCCATCAGCGTACGGGACAGGGCGAGTTTGAGCTATGGCTACACCTTC
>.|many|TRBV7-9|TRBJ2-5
CASSWSGIRETQYF
TGTGCCAGCAGCTGGTCGGGGATACGAGAGACCCAGTACTTC
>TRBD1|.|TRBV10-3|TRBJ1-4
CAISGIHTDRGEKLFF
TGTGCCATCAGTGGGATACACACGGACAGGGGTGAAAAACTGTTTTTT
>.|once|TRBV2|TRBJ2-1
CASGGGEQFF
TGTGCCAGCGGGGGAGGTGAGCAGTTCTTC
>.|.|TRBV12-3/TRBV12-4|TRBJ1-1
CASQKEVLTEAFF
TGTGCCAGCCAGAAGGAGGTTCTTACTGAAGCTTTCTTT
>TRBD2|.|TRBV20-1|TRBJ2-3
CSATTSGSTDTQYF
TGCAGTGCTACGACTAGCGGTAGCACAGATACGCAGTATTTT
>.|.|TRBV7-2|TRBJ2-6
CASSYPRTGGIFGANVLTF
TGTGCCAGCAGCTACCCGAGGACTGGGGGAATATTTGGGGCCAACGTCCTGACTTTC
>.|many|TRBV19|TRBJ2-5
CASSRRDIFEGETQYF
TGTGCCAGTAGTCGGCGGGACATTTTTGAGGGGGAGACCCAGTACTTC
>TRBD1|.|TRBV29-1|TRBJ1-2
CSVPRGARGYTF
TGCAGCGTCCCCAGGGGGGCTCGAGGCTACACCTTC
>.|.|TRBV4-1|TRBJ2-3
CASSQVSRTTDTQYF
TGCGCCAGCAGCCAAGTATCGAGAACGACGGATACGCAGTATTTT
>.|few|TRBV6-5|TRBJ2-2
CASSGISGVVAGELFF
TGTGCCAGCAGCGGTATATCGGGGGTGGTCGCCGGGGAGCTGTTTTTT
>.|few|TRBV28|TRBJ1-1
CASTDRSFGEAFF
TGTGCCAGCACCGACAGGAGTTTTGGTGAAGCTTTCTTT
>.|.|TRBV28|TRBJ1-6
CASSLGYSPLHF
TGTGCCAGCAGTTTAGGTTACTCACCCCTCCACTTT
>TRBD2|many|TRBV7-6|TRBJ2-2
CASSLVAGGPRDTGELFF
TGTGCCAGCAGCTTAGTAGCGGGAGGGCCTCGGGACACCGGGGAGCTGTTTTTT
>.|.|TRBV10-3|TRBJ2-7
CAISEDREFNEQYF
TGTGCCATCAGTGAGGACAGAGAATTCAACGAGCAGTACTTC
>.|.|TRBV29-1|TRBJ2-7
CSVRHSGSPSYEQYF
TGCAGCGTCCGACATTCGGGCTCCCCCTCCTACGAGCAGTACTTC
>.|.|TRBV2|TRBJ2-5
CASRDEEETQYF
TGTGCCAGCAGGGACGAGGAGGAGACCCAGTACTTC
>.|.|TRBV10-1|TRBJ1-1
CASSEGPANTEAFF
TGCGCCAGCAGTGAAGGACCGGCGAACACTGAAGCCTTCTTT
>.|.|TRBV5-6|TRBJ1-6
CASSLGQQPLHF
TGTGCCAGCAGCTTGGGGCAGCAACCCCTCCACTTT
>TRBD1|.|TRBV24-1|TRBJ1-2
CATSDGSDRGYGYTF
TGTGCCACCAGTGATGGATCGGACAGGGGCTATGGCTACACCTTC
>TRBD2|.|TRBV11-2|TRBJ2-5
CASSSQRGERETQYF
TGTGCCAGCAGCTCTCAGCGGGGGGAGCGAGAGACCCAGTACTTC
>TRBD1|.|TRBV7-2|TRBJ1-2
CASSLDRGSGGYTF
TGTGCCAGCAGCCTTGACAGGGGATCGGGTGGCTACACCTTC
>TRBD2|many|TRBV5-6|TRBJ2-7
CASSSGLAAPGQYF
TGTGCCAGCAGCTCAGGACTAGCAGCCCCTGGGCAGTACTTC
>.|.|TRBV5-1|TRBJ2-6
CASSLAPRANVLTF
TGCGCCAGCAGCTTGGCTCCCCGGGCCAACGTCCTGACTTTC
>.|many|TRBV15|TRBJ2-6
CATSSMGGPGSGANVLTF
TGTGCCACCAGCAGTATGGGGGGGCCGGGTTCTGGGGCCAACGTCCTGACTTTC